The text below deals with one TCR beta chain. Its cognate antigen is unknown. These data are taken from a study of T cell responses to AZD1222 COVID-19 vaccine. Overall study context: Second-dose timings of about 4 or about 12 weeks were pooled.

Germline trimming cut 5 bases from V and 6 bases from J; bases unmatched to any gene: 13. The CDR3 is 15 residues long. The germline CDR1 and CDR2 sequences are SGHTA and FQGNSA. Some clones are missing from TCRdb's copy, which holds only in-frame ones; the method was immunoSEQ multiplex PCR. This sample has 150,000 or so clones; 85% to 90% occur once, and the top ten carry 1.6%. Findings and limits, study-wide: Spike regions recognized by vaccine-associated CD4 TCRs spanned the protein, led by 160-218 and 743-854. Targets within unmutated variant regions were reportedly found for nearly half of spike-specific TCRs.

Material: peripheral blood, obtained on day 0 of AZD1222 vaccination. The genes are TRBV7-2 and TRBJ2-7; 7 positions match TRBD2. The receptor was isolated from an adult in good health. CDR3 sequence: CASSPRGGQMGEQYF. The CDR3 DNA is TGTGCCAGCAGCCCTCGGGGAGGGCAAATGGGCGAGCAGTACTTC.